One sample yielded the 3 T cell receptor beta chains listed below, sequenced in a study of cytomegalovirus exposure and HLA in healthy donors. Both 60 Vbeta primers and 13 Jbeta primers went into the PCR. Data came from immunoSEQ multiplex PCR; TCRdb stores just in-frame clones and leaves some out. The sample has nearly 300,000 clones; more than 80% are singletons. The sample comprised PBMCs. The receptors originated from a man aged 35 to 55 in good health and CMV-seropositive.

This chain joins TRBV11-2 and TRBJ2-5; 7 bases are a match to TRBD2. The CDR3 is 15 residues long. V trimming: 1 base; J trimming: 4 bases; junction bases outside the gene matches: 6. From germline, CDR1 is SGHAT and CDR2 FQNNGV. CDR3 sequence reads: CASSLVRGVGETQYF. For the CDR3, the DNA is TGTGCCAGCAGCTTAGTTCGGGGGGTCGGAGAGACCCAGTACTTC.

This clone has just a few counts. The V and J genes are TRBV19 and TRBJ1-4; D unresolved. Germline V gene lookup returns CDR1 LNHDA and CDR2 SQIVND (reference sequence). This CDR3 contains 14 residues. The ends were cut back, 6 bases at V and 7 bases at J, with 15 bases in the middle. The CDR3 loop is CASRFPSPGEKLFF. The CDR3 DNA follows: TGTGCCAGTAGGTTCCCCTCCCCGGGTGAAAAACTGTTTTTT.

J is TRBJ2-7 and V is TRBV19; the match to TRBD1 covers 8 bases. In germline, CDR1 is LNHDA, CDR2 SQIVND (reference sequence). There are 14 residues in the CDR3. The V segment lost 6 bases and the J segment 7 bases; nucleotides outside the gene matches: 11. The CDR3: CASSRRDRRSEQYF. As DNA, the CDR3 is TGTGCCAGTAGCCGCCGGGACAGGCGTAGTGAGCAGTACTTC.